The table lists the clone carrying this TCR beta chain with a few counts. Germline V CDR1 and CDR2: SGHDN, FVKESK. The CDR3 contains 15 residues. Trimming took 0 bases from V and 7 from J, leaving 10 bases between them. The data stem from a study of blood T cell repertoires in COVID-19. Generated by immunoSEQ multiplex PCR, the TCRdb table keeps only in-frame clones and is missing some. The sample records approximately 200,000 clones, around 88% being singletons. This clonotype was obtained from a woman aged 30 to 39 with acute or convalescent COVID-19. V usage is TRBV14 and J usage is TRBJ1-6; D perhaps matches TRBD1 (5 bases). Sequencing was performed on peripheral blood. The CDR3 loop is CASSQDGGANSPLHF. In DNA, the CDR3 is TGTGCCAGCAGCCAAGATGGCGGGGCCAATTCACCCCTCCACTTT.